These 31 T cell receptor beta chains share one sample of origin, sequenced in a study of OX40 agonist ivuxolimab in advanced cancers. TCRdb's copy holds only in-frame clones and misses some; the assay was immunoSEQ multiplex PCR. This table holds about 80,000 clones, 80% to 90% found once. The sample was CD4+ or CD8+ T cells sorted from blood, taken in a trial of the OX40 agonist ivuxolimab. The receptors come from an adult with an advanced solid tumor such as melanoma, head and neck, liver or kidney cancer.

This sequence joins TRBV7-9 and TRBJ2-5; 8 bases are shared with TRBD2. The J call may be in error: the DNA end matches TRBJ2-7 better. Germline V CDR1 and CDR2: SEHNR, FQNEAQ (reference sequence). CDR3 length: 17 residues. DNA for the CDR3: TGTGCCAGCAGCTTAGCATCAGGGACCTCCGCGGGGGGCGAGCAGTACTTC. It codes for CASSLASGTSAGGEQYF.

This chain joins TRBV28 and TRBJ2-2; D is ambiguous. V was cut by 8 bases and J by 3 bases, with 10 bases left in between. The CDR3 consists of 13 residues. CDR1 is MDHEN, CDR2 SYDVKM, per germline. CDR3 sequence: CASGLPYTGELFF. CDR3 sequence (DNA): TGTGCCAGCGGGTTACCCTACACCGGGGAGCTGTTTTTT. Looking up the rest from reference TRBV28 and TRBJ2-2 gives the full variable domain: DVKVTQSSRYLVKRTGEKVFLECVQDMDHENMFWYRQDPGLGLRLIYFSYDVKMKEKGDIPEGYSVSREKKERFSLILESASTNQTSMYLCASGLPYTGELFFGEGSRLTVL.

The chain couples TRBV7-2 to TRBJ2-1; D may be TRBD1 or TRBD2 (5 bases each). The germline V gene has CDR1 SGHTA and CDR2 FQGNSA. The CDR3 spans 14 residues. Trimming cost V 5 bases and J 6 bases, with 14 bases left between them. For the CDR3, the DNA is TGTGCCAGCAGCCCTGGGACGGCGCTCAATGAGCAGTTCTTC. This codes for CASSPGTALNEQFF.

This chain links TRBV7-2 with TRBJ2-7, with 10 bases fitting TRBD2. The CDR3 sequence is 15 residues long. The germline V gene encodes CDR1 SGHTA and CDR2 FQGNSA. Germline trimming cut 5 bases from V and 6 bases from J; bases unmatched to any gene: 10. CDR3 loop: CASSPVASGSGEQYF. CDR3 bases: TGTGCCAGCAGCCCGGTGGCTAGCGGGAGTGGCGAGCAGTACTTC.

Written as DNA, the CDR3 is TGCAGCGTTGGACAGGGGGAAGGCGGCTACACCTTC. Its protein product is CSVGQGEGGYTF. The chain joins TRBV29-1 to TRBJ1-2; 9 bases match TRBD1. CDR3 length equals 12 residues. V lost 4 bases, J lost 8 bases, and 5 bases stayed unmatched. The germline gives CDR1 SQVTM, CDR2 ANQGSEA.

The rearrangement links TRBV19 to TRBJ1-3; weak D call: TRBD1 (5 bases). V was clipped by 11 bases and J by 0 bases, with 20 bases between them. This CDR3 region has 16 residues. The germline gives CDR1 LNHDA, CDR2 SQIVND (reference sequence). The CDR3 coding sequence is TGTGCCGCTGGAATGGGAGGGACGTCCTCTGGAAACACCATATATTTT. Amino acid sequence: CAAGMGGTSSGNTIYF. Full variable domain (rest looked up from reference TRBV19 and TRBJ1-3): DGGITQSPKYLFRKEGQNVTLSCEQNLNHDAMYWYRQDPGQGLRLIYYSQIVNDFQKGDIAEGYSVSREKKESFPLTVTSAQKNPTAFYLCAAGMGGTSSGNTIYFGEGSWLTVV.

This chain uses TRBV28 with TRBJ2-4; D uncertain. The germline CDR1 and CDR2 sequences are MDHEN and SYDVKM. The CDR3 covers 12 residues. Trimming cost V 6 bases and J 10 bases, with 13 bases left between them. The CDR3 DNA reads as TGTGCCAGCAGCCGTCCAGGAGATATTCAGTACTTC. It encodes CASSRPGDIQYF.

The chain couples TRBV9 to TRBJ2-2, with a weak D call TRBD2 (6 bases). In germline, CDR1 is SGDLS, CDR2 YYNGEE. V gave up 0 bases and J gave up 6 bases, with 21 bases separating them. The CDR3 is made up of 18 amino acids. The CDR3 loop reads CASSVAAGLQNLAGELFF. In DNA form, the CDR3 reads TGTGCCAGCAGCGTAGCTGCTGGACTACAAAACCTTGCCGGGGAGCTGTTTTTT.

The rearrangement links TRBV5-6 to TRBJ2-7; a weak D match, TRBD1 (5 bases). Trimming removed 3 bases from V and 3 bases from J, with 19 bases in between. Germline V gene lookup returns CDR1 SGHDT and CDR2 YYEEEE. The CDR3 totals 16 residues. The CDR3 protein is CASSSYTQALNYEQYF. The CDR3 nucleotides read TGTGCCAGCAGCTCTTATACACAGGCTCTAAACTACGAGCAGTACTTC.

This rearrangement joins TRBV6-6 to TRBJ2-5; 8 bases are a match to TRBD2. Germline V gene sequence: CDR1 MNHNY, CDR2 SVGAGI (reference sequence). After removal of 6 bases from V and 5 bases from J, the junction contained 5 bases not matched to a gene. The CDR3 totals 13 residues. The DNA for the CDR3 is TGTGCCAGCAGCCGGGGGGGGGACGAGACCCAGTACTTC. This gives the protein CASSRGGDETQYF.

The V call is TRBV6-4, the J call TRBJ2-3; no firm D call. CDR3 length equals 13 residues. Trimming took 4 bases from V and 2 from J, leaving 7 bases between them. Germline CDR1 MRHNA, CDR2 SNTAGT. The CDR3 sequence is CASSVGPTDTQYF. Here the CDR3 DNA reads TGTGCCAGCAGTGTTGGCCCCACAGATACGCAGTATTTT.

The rearrangement links TRBV5-5 to TRBJ2-3; TRBD1 matches at 9 bases. Trimming took 5 bases from V and 3 from J; bases not matched to a gene: 19. Germline loops: CDR1 SGHKS, CDR2 YYEKEE (reference sequence). The CDR3 sequence is 19 residues long. CDR3: CASSSPGTGPRLQTDTQYF. The DNA for the CDR3 is TGTGCCAGCAGTAGTCCCGGGACAGGGCCAAGGCTCCAGACAGATACGCAGTATTTT.

This clone came up a few times. This chain uses TRBV4-2 with TRBJ2-1; 10 bases align to TRBD2. With V trimmed by 3 bases and J by 3 bases, 5 bases remained unmatched. Germline V gene data show CDR1 as LGHNA and CDR2 as YNFKEQ. The CDR3 length is 16 residues. DNA for the CDR3: TGTGCCAGCAGCCAGGCTATAGCGGGGGGCTACAATGAGCAGTTCTTC. This gives the protein CASSQAIAGGYNEQFF.

The chain joins TRBV6-5 to TRBJ1-5; D gene ambiguous. The length of the CDR3 is 12 residues. The germline gives CDR1 MNHEY, CDR2 SVGAGI. CDR3 sequence reads: CGTGHGNQPQHF. Here the CDR3 DNA reads TGTGGTACTGGTCATGGTAACCAGCCCCAGCATTTT.

CDR3 region: CASSTPPPAGVEPGTNTEAFF. The CDR3, as DNA: TGTGCCAGTAGTACCCCGCCGCCCGCAGGGGTAGAACCTGGGACGAACACTGAAGCTTTCTTT. This sequence joins TRBV19 and TRBJ1-1, with TRBD1 as a possible D gene (6 bases). This CDR3 region has 21 residues. Trimming left V 4 bases short and J 1 base short, with 31 bases between. In germline, CDR1 is LNHDA, CDR2 SQIVND (reference sequence).

The rearrangement links TRBV28 to TRBJ2-1, with unresolved D. The V end was cut by 7 bases, the J end by 0 bases, with 16 bases between. There are 16 residues in the CDR3. Looked up from germline, CDR1 is MDHEN and CDR2 is SYDVKM. CDR3 sequence: CASTKLTGTSYNEQFF. DNA for the CDR3: TGTGCCAGCACCAAACTTACGGGTACCTCCTACAATGAGCAGTTCTTC.

The chain joins TRBV4-2 to TRBJ2-2; maybe TRBD2 (6 bases). V gave up 5 bases and J gave up 3 bases, with 13 bases separating them. The CDR3 covers 15 residues. Germline CDR1 and CDR2: LGHNA and YNFKEQ. The CDR3 region has the DNA TGTGCCAGCAGCGTCTACGGGACTGACACCGGGGAGCTGTTTTTT. Protein sequence: CASSVYGTDTGELFF.

The chain links TRBV9 to TRBJ2-3; D not resolved. Trimming took 2 bases from V and 0 from J, leaving 10 bases between them. The germline gives CDR1 SGDLS, CDR2 YYNGEE. The CDR3 runs 15 residues. The CDR3 spells CASSVLATSTDTQYF. The CDR3 DNA sequence: TGTGCCAGCAGCGTTTTGGCCACTAGCACAGATACGCAGTATTTT. Complete variable domain (other parts from reference TRBV9 and TRBJ2-3): DSGVTQTPKHLITATGQRVTLRCSPRSGDLSVYWYQQSLDQGLQFLIQYYNGEERAKGNILERFSAQQFPDLHSELNLSSLELGDSALYFCASSVLATSTDTQYFGPGTRLTVL.

The chain uses TRBV2 and TRBJ1-2; the match to TRBD1 covers 7 bases. The CDR3 runs to 13 residues. Germline V lookup: CDR1 SNHLY, CDR2 FYNNEI. V lost 5 bases to trimming and J lost 0 bases; unmatched junction nucleotides: 0. CDR3 sequence: CASSQGANYGYTF. In DNA, the CDR3 is TGTGCCAGCAGTCAGGGGGCTAACTATGGCTACACCTTC. Supplemented by reference TRBV2 and TRBJ1-2, the full variable domain reads EPEVTQTPSHQVTQMGQEVILRCVPISNHLYFYWYRQILGQKVEFLVSFYNNEISEKSEIFDDQFSVERPDGSNFTLKIRSTKLEDSAMYFCASSQGANYGYTFGSGTRLTVV.

The genes are TRBV27 and TRBJ2-1; weak D call: TRBD2 (6 bases). Germline loops: CDR1 MNHEY, CDR2 SMNVEV (reference sequence). Deletions cut 6 bases from V and 0 bases from J, with 9 bases between. This CDR3 spans 14 amino acids. CDR3 sequence (DNA): TGTGCCAGCAGGCCGGGGGACTCCTACAATGAGCAGTTCTTC. Encoded protein: CASRPGDSYNEQFF.

This clone was found once. V is TRBV6-1 and J is TRBJ2-3; tentative D call: TRBD1 (5 bases). This CDR3 has 13 amino acids. Germline CDR1 is MNHNS and CDR2 is SASEGT. Trimming shortened V by 7 bases and J by 1 base, and 9 bases separated the two germline ends. The CDR3 here is CASTLTGTDTQYF. DNA for the CDR3: TGTGCCAGCACTTTGACAGGCACAGATACGCAGTATTTT.

The chain carries TRBV7-2 and TRBJ2-1; 12 bases match TRBD1. CDR1 and CDR2 from the germline V gene are SGHTA and FQGNSA. CDR3 length: 16 residues. With 5 bases clipped from V and 7 bases from J, the junction kept 9 bases outside the gene matches. This CDR3 is CASSASGQGARNEQFF. CDR3 in DNA: TGTGCCAGCAGCGCCTCGGGACAGGGGGCGAGGAATGAGCAGTTCTTC.

The chain has TRBV18 and TRBJ2-6, with TRBD1 identical over 7 bases. The CDR3 covers 17 residues. The trim removed 3 bases at V and 0 bases at J, leaving 5 bases unmatched. CDR1 and CDR2 from the germline V gene are KGHSH and LQKENI. In DNA, the CDR3 is TGTGCCAGCTCACCTCGGACAGGAGTCTCTGGGGCCAACGTCCTGACTTTC. Amino acids: CASSPRTGVSGANVLTF. The full variable domain, rest sourced from reference TRBV18 and TRBJ2-6, is NAGVMQNPRHLVRRRGQEARLRCSPMKGHSHVYWYRQLPEEGLKFMVYLQKENIIDESGMPKERFSAEFPKEGPSILRIQQVVRGDSAAYFCASSPRTGVSGANVLTFGAGSRLTVL.

The rearrangement links TRBV5-8 to TRBJ2-2; 10 nucleotides align to TRBD1. Trimming took 0 bases from V and 5 from J; bases not matched to a gene: 1. CDR1 and CDR2 (germline): SGHTS, YDEGEE. The CDR3 is made up of 15 amino acids. The CDR3: CASSLGQGATGELFF. The CDR3 DNA reads as TGTGCCAGCAGCTTGGGACAGGGGGCGACCGGGGAGCTGTTTTTT.

This CDR3 is CASSPGGRGIRNTQYF. CDR3 nucleotide sequence: TGTGCCAGCAGCCCGGGGGGCAGGGGGATTCGGAATACGCAGTATTTT. The chain uses TRBV5-4 and TRBJ2-3; D is perhaps TRBD1 or TRBD2 (7 bases each). This CDR3 is 16 amino acids long. Per the germline V gene, CDR1 is SGHNT and CDR2 is YYREEE (reference sequence). V was trimmed by 4 bases and J by 7 bases, leaving 22 bases between them.

J is TRBJ1-2 and V is TRBV6-5; D not resolved. The CDR3 is 12 residues long. CDR1 MNHEY and CDR2 SVGAGI come from the germline V gene. V was pared by 8 bases and J by 8 bases, with 15 bases between. The CDR3, as DNA: TGTGCCAGCGGACGTGAAGAGAGGGGCTACACCTTC. Residues: CASGREERGYTF.

The chain has TRBV11-3 and TRBJ1-3; D call uncertain. With 4 bases removed from V and 4 bases from J, the gap between germline ends came to 11 bases. The germline gives CDR1 SGHNT, CDR2 YENEEA. CDR3 length: 14 residues. The CDR3 region has the DNA TGTGCCAGCAGCTCCACTCCGGACGGAAACACCATATATTTT. Protein product: CASSSTPDGNTIYF.

Note on this clone: Within the sample, other DNA sequences also encode this same CDR3. The genes are TRBV4-1 and TRBJ2-3, with D hard to call. The CDR3 has 14 amino acids. Germline assignment: CDR1 MGHRA and CDR2 YSYEKL. V lost 4 bases, J lost 5 bases, and 13 bases lay in between. Written as DNA, the CDR3 is TGCGCCAGCAGCCCTGGAGAGCTGGGAGATACGCAGTATTTT. Translation gives CASSPGELGDTQYF.

V is TRBV7-8 and J is TRBJ1-6, with 10 nucleotides matching TRBD1. Germline loops: CDR1 SGHVS, CDR2 FQNEAQ. The V gene end was trimmed by 3 bases and the J gene end by 7 bases; junction bases not matched to a gene: 3. The CDR3 loop spans 15 amino acids. The CDR3 DNA follows: TGTGCCAGCAGCTTGGGACAGGGGTGGAATTCACCCCTCCACTTT. It is translated as CASSLGQGWNSPLHF.

The gene calls are TRBV5-1 and TRBJ2-7, with TRBD2 identical over 7 bases. The CDR3 has 16 residues. Unmatched junction bases numbered 12, after V lost 6 bases and J lost 0 bases. Germline V gives CDR1 SGHRS, CDR2 YFSETQ. The CDR3 nucleotides are TGCGCCAGCACCCCCAATAGCGGGTCCAGCTCCTACGAGCAGTACTTC. As protein: CASTPNSGSSSYEQYF. The full variable domain, completed using reference TRBV5-1 and TRBJ2-7, is KAGVTQTPRYLIKTRGQQVTLSCSPISGHRSVSWYQQTPGQGLQFLFEYFSETQRNKGNFPGRFSGRQFSNSRSEMNVSTLELGDSALYLCASTPNSGSSSYEQYFGPGTRLTVT.

The chain joins TRBV19 to TRBJ2-1, with 8 positions matching TRBD2. The CDR3 extends over 13 amino acids. Germline V gene sequence: CDR1 LNHDA, CDR2 SQIVND (reference sequence). The V segment lost 4 bases and the J segment 6 bases; nucleotides outside the gene matches: 2. The CDR3 here is CASSKAGGNEQFF. As DNA, the CDR3 is TGTGCCAGTAGTAAGGCGGGGGGCAATGAGCAGTTCTTC.